This T cell receptor beta chain was recorded in a study of CD8 T cells in ankylosing spondylitis. Overall study findings and caveats: The study looked at matched synovial fluid samples from ankylosing spondylitis patients. Disease-linked clones were reported to be significantly enriched there. Apparently characteristic of ankylosing spondylitis blood was a TCR beta motif (about eight highly homologous variants).

This clonotype appeared many times. Its antigen is currently unknown. This CDR3 is built from 14 residues. Per germline, CDR1 SGDLS and CDR2 YYNGEE. Trimming took 4 bases from V and 2 from J; bases not matched to a gene: 6. 5'-RACE, quantitative and with molecular barcodes, yielded the TCR beta libraries. MiXCR, applied by TCRdb to the 5' RACE reads, yields one record per CDR3 protein. The profile covers 40,000 to 50,000 distinct CDR3 sequences, with less than 3% appearing a single time and 4.6% taken by the ten largest. The TCR originated in a male donor with ankylosing spondylitis or in good health (not recorded which). The V and J genes are TRBV9 and TRBJ2-7, with TRBD1 matching over 7 bases. The sequencing sample was made of blood, either unsorted or a sorted T cell fraction (not recorded which). CDR3 coding DNA: TGTGCCAGCAGCCCCCGGCAGGGGGCCTACGAGCAGTACTTC. The encoded protein is CASSPRQGAYEQYF.